This TCR beta chain originates from a study of blood T cell repertoires in COVID-19 (TCRdb year 2020). Describing the broader study: Samples covering the acute and convalescent phases of COVID-19 were provided by collaborators in the United States, Italy and Spain. The prospective study material was composed of cDNA or gDNA derived from T cells, B-cell-depleted T cells, or PBMCs. The dataset comprised deeply sampled blood TCRbeta repertoires from subjects exposed to, actively infected with, or recovered from COVID-19. The repertoires were released in a freely available public database meant as a resource for research on the immune response to SARS-CoV-2. The samples were drawn from two sources: the first 160 participants of the ongoing ImmuneRACE study, and some 1,300 subjects contributed by 6 global collaborators. A de-identified subject ID, COVID-19 status, age in years and sex were almost always included in the sample metadata. Where HLA class I and class II types were available, the types were taken from metadata supplied by the sample provider, not from assay-based typing. The investigation overall reported the following: The amount of clinical and demographic metadata varied by source and participant and was provided uncurated.

This clone has just one count. Its cognate antigen has yet to be identified. No base qualities exist here, and no much larger clone lies one base off it. Participants in the prospective study were enrolled through a virtual design, were aged roughly 18 to 90 years, and lived in approximately 24 United States geographic areas. To assign participants to cohorts, the prospective study relied on clinical history that participants themselves reported in a screening survey and a study questionnaire. Recovered participants in ImmuneRACE Cohort 3 were defined as having two consecutive negative NP/OP PCR tests, clearance from a healthcare professional, or resolution of symptoms. Mobile phlebotomists in the prospective study collected whole blood, serum and a nasopharyngeal or oropharyngeal swab from every participant. Additional blood draws and questionnaires over an approximately two-month period could optionally be provided by prospective study participants. Blood samples from the prospective study were shipped frozen or at room temperature prior to DNA extraction.

The immunoSEQ Assay, a bias-controlled multiplex PCR, was used to amplify TCRbeta CDR3 regions from genomic DNA. In the original analysis: The number of nucleated cells in each sample was estimated by amplification of reference gene primers within the assay. Sequence reads were collapsed and filtered to measure the absolute abundance of every unique TCRbeta CDR3 rearrangement. Productive Simpson clonality was computed per sample as the square root of Simpson's diversity index over productive rearrangements. TCRdb provides this immuneACCESS table in a form limited to in-frame rearrangements. Some clones are lacking; in checked studies, under half of them reflect an unresolved V gene, and why the rest are absent is not known. The V and J calls and clone size were taken over from that table, and D and trimming were inferred from the DNA. The sample data list a few hundred thousand clones, and around 84% of these were observed just once. Approximately 6.2% of the sample comes from the top ten.

The receptor comes from a woman in her 40s who had recovered from COVID-19. Sequences were obtained from PBMCs or T cells enriched from blood (not recorded which).

The DNA reads as follows: TGTGCCAGCAGTTTAGAGCAAGCGGGGTTCACAGATACGCAGTATTTT. The resulting protein is CASSLEQAGFTDTQYF. Recombination joined TRBV27 with TRBJ2-3, and 7 junction bases match TRBD2. Trimming accounts for 2 bases at V and 2 bases at J, while the number of junction bases matched to no gene is 7. The germline V gene (reference sequence) gives CDR1 as MNHEY and CDR2 as SMNVEV. Including cysteine and phenylalanine, the CDR3 has 16 amino acids. The retained sequence is limited to the CDR3, 48 bases, with the frame set at the first base.